Following are 15 T cell receptor beta chains from one sample sequenced in a study of regulatory T cells in long-lasting Graves disease. With iRepertoire HTBI primers and Arm-PCR of CDR3 regions, TCR beta libraries were built. TCRdb itself ran the multiplex PCR reads through MiXCR, one entry per CDR3 protein. The sample holds fewer than 400,000 distinct CDR3 sequences, about 20% seen once. The time point is: persistent/refractory GD, antithyroid drugs over 5 years with positive TRAb. The TCR library was made from RNA that had been extracted from PBMCs in TRIzol. This specimen was peripheral blood mononuclear cells (PBMCs), taken when the disease was refractory, from a patient treated with antithyroid drugs. The receptors were gathered from a female donor with Graves disease.

The chain recombines TRBV12-5 with TRBJ2-1, with no clear D. Germline CDR1 is LGHNT and CDR2 is FRNRAP. Trimming pared 0 bases from V and 4 bases from J, leaving 4 bases between. The CDR3 sequence is 13 residues long. The CDR3: CASGLVNYNEQFF. CDR3 nucleotides: TGTGCTAGTGGTTTGGTAAATTACAATGAGCAGTTCTTC.

This clonotype was observed many times. The chain couples TRBV6-5 to TRBJ1-1; D possibly corresponds to TRBD1 (6 bases). The V gene's germline CDR1 is MNHEY and CDR2 SVGAGI. The CDR3 is 13 amino acids. Trimming left V 3 bases short and J 6 bases short, with 11 bases between. CDR3 nucleotides: TGTGCCAGCAGTTATACGGGGGCTGCTGAAGCTTTCTTT. Translating gives CASSYTGAAEAFF.

In its sample, this clonotype was seen many times. This chain joins TRBV9 and TRBJ1-4; D is uncertain. Germline V gene data show CDR1 as SGDLS and CDR2 as YYNGEE. This CDR3 spans 16 amino acids. V was pared by 0 bases and J by 5 bases, with 14 bases between. CDR3 nucleotides: TGTGCCAGCAGCGTAGGTGTATTGTTCGGAAATGAAAAACTGTTTTTT. The encoded protein is CASSVGVLFGNEKLFF.

This clonotype came up many times. This chain joins TRBV12-3 or TRBV12-4 and TRBJ2-7, with a possible D match to TRBD2 (5 bases). This CDR3 region has 15 residues. V shed 3 bases and J shed 3 bases, with 15 bases lying between them. In DNA form, the CDR3 reads TGTGCCAGCAGTTTTTTAGGACTCCGCAGCTACGAGCAGTACTTC. As protein: CASSFLGLRSYEQYF.

A few counts support this clonotype. This chain connects TRBV5-5 to TRBJ2-1; 11 positions match TRBD2. Germline loops: CDR1 SGHKS, CDR2 YYEKEE (reference sequence). V lost 4 bases and J lost 8; bases outside the gene matches: 8. The CDR3 is 15 residues long. The DNA for the CDR3 is TGTGCCAGCAGCCTGGGAACTAGCGGGAGTGATGAGCAGTTCTTC. Amino acid sequence: CASSLGTSGSDEQFF.

Only one count was recorded for this clonotype. The chain uses TRBV4-1 and TRBJ2-2; 13 positions match TRBD2. V lost 4 bases to trimming and J lost 4 bases; unmatched junction nucleotides: 6. CDR3 length: 17 amino acids. Germline assignment: CDR1 MGHRA and CDR2 YSYEKL. CDR3 region: CASSLFTSGGATGELFF. The CDR3, as DNA: TGCGCCAGCAGCCTTTTCACTAGCGGGGGGGCCACCGGGGAGCTGTTTTTT.

This clonotype was counted at least ten times. The chain links TRBV6-2 or TRBV6-3 to TRBJ1-2, with D possibly TRBD1 on 5 matching bases. The V gene lost 2 bases and the J gene lost 4 bases, with 17 bases spanning the gap. Germline V gene sequence: CDR1 MNHEY, CDR2 SVGEGT. CDR3 length: 16 residues. Here the CDR3 DNA reads TGTGCCAGCAGTTACCCCGAACGGGACGGACTCTATGGCTACACCTTC. Residues: CASSYPERDGLYGYTF.

This clonotype was seen only a few times. The genes are TRBV6-1 and TRBJ2-2; D unclear. V was trimmed by 6 bases and J by 1 base, leaving 12 bases between them. The CDR3 runs to 15 residues. Germline V gene lookup returns CDR1 MNHNS and CDR2 SASEGT. The CDR3 sequence: CASSLMGLNTGELFF. As DNA, the CDR3 is TGTGCCAGCAGCCTCATGGGTCTGAACACCGGGGAGCTGTTTTTT.

This clonotype was observed many times. The chain recombines TRBV12-3 or TRBV12-4 with TRBJ1-1; weak D call: TRBD1 (5 bases). With 1 base removed from V and 1 base from J, the gap between germline ends came to 13 bases. This CDR3 comprises 16 residues. CDR3 coding DNA: TGTGCCAGCAGTTTAGGGCCCGGGACGGGGAACACTGAAGCTTTCTTT. Amino acid sequence: CASSLGPGTGNTEAFF.

At least ten counts were recorded for this clonotype. CDR3 loop: CASSPKNRQGNEKLFF. CDR3 DNA: TGCGCCAGCAGCCCCAAAAACAGACAGGGGAATGAAAAACTGTTTTTT. The rearrangement links TRBV5-1 to TRBJ1-4; 8 positions agree with TRBD1. CDR1 and CDR2 (germline): SGHRS, YFSETQ. Trimming at V came to 4 bases and at J to 5 bases, leaving 10 bases not matched to a gene. The CDR3 contains 16 residues.

This chain uses TRBV2 with TRBJ2-3; no reliable D call. The CDR3 contains 13 residues. Germline values: CDR1 SNHLY, CDR2 FYNNEI. V was cut by 1 base and J by 6 bases, with 8 bases left in between. The CDR3 is CASSEVLSDTQYF. In nucleotides, the CDR3 is TGTGCCAGCAGTGAAGTCCTTTCGGATACGCAGTATTTT. Looking up the rest from reference TRBV2 and TRBJ2-3 gives the full variable domain: EPEVTQTPSHQVTQMGQEVILRCVPISNHLYFYWYRQILGQKVEFLVSFYNNEISEKSEIFDDQFSVERPDGSNFTLKIRSTKLEDSAMYFCASSEVLSDTQYFGPGTRLTVL.

This clonotype was counted only a few times. The J gene is TRBJ1-2, the V gene TRBV20-1; D unclear. Deletions cut 7 bases from V and 3 bases from J, with 12 bases between. From germline, CDR1 is DFQATT and CDR2 SNEGSKA (reference sequence). The CDR3 length is 12 residues. CDR3 sequence: CSGSKDDYGYTF. As DNA, the CDR3 is TGCAGTGGCTCTAAGGACGACTATGGCTACACCTTC.

The chain employs TRBV27 and TRBJ1-6; D unresolved. This CDR3 is 16 amino acids long. Germline V gene data show CDR1 as MNHEY and CDR2 as SMNVEV (reference sequence). V lost 2 bases and J 0 bases, leaving 8 bases between the germline ends. The CDR3 loop is CASSLMSSSYNSPLHF. CDR3 in DNA: TGTGCCAGCAGTTTAATGAGTAGCTCCTATAATTCACCCCTCCACTTT.

This clonotype was picked up a small number of times. The chain links TRBV6-5 to TRBJ1-5; a possible D gene is TRBD1 (5 bases). Germline V gene data show CDR1 as MNHEY and CDR2 as SVGAGI. The CDR3 spans 15 residues. The V end lost 0 bases, the J end lost 4 bases, and 10 bases lay between the germline ends. CDR3 coding DNA: TGTGCCAGCAGTTACTCGAGGTGGGGGAATCAGCCCCAGCATTTT. It translates to CASSYSRWGNQPQHF.

This clonotype was counted ten times or more. The rearrangement joins TRBV15 to TRBJ2-4, with 14 bases fitting TRBD2. This CDR3 has 17 residues. With V trimmed by 4 bases and J by 8 bases, 10 bases remained unmatched. Germline CDR1 LNHNV, CDR2 YYDKDF (reference sequence). DNA of the CDR3: TGTGCCACCAGCACTCCGACTAGCGGGGGGGCAAGGGACATTCAGTACTTC. Protein sequence: CATSTPTSGGARDIQYF.